This is a list of T cell receptor beta chains from one sample in a study of T cells after yellow fever vaccination. MiXCR, run by TCRdb on the 5' RACE reads, gives a single entry per CDR3 protein. Of about 340,000 distinct CDR3 sequences listed, roughly an eighth are singletons. Sequenced here: CD4+ T cells sorted from PBMCs, sampled 15 days after the yellow fever booster vaccination. The origin of the receptors is a young man who received the YFV17D yellow fever vaccine. CDR3s leave out the opening cysteine and the closing phenylalanine or tryptophan.

j_call: TRBJ1-5
v_call: TRBV12-3/TRBV12-4
cdr3_aa: ASTRGDSNQPQH

j_call: TRBJ1-1
v_call: TRBV29-1
cdr3_aa: TVNRGITDAF

j_call: TRBJ2-1
v_call: TRBV5-1
cdr3_aa: ASSLDPGGKVRYNEQF

j_call: TRBJ1-5
v_call: TRBV4-3
cdr3_aa: ASSQESRRDQPQH

j_call: TRBJ2-7
v_call: TRBV12-3/TRBV12-4
cdr3_aa: ASRRGQLYEQY

j_call: TRBJ1-2
v_call: TRBV12-3/TRBV12-4
cdr3_aa: ASKNTGTLAYGYT

j_call: TRBJ2-1
v_call: TRBV6-2/TRBV6-3
cdr3_aa: AGQRGGHNEQF

j_call: TRBJ1-3
v_call: TRBV12-3/TRBV12-4
cdr3_aa: ASSLDGGPKY

j_call: TRBJ2-2
v_call: TRBV28
cdr3_aa: ASSPTSGVNTGELF

j_call: TRBJ2-5
v_call: TRBV9
cdr3_aa: ASSVAPGRQETQY

j_call: TRBJ1-1
v_call: TRBV12-5
cdr3_aa: ASGPARLGTEAF

j_call: TRBJ2-7
v_call: TRBV20-1
cdr3_aa: SASSWDRAYEQY

j_call: TRBJ2-2
v_call: TRBV11-3
cdr3_aa: ASTLGQANTGELF

j_call: TRBJ1-4
v_call: TRBV6-5
cdr3_aa: ASSQTGRKLF

j_call: TRBJ1-1
v_call: TRBV5-1
cdr3_aa: ASSIGTGTEAF

j_call: TRBJ2-1
v_call: TRBV7-2
cdr3_aa: ASTSHPNEQF

j_call: TRBJ2-1
v_call: TRBV7-2
cdr3_aa: ASSLMARGSYNEQF